This T cell receptor (beta chain) was recovered during a study of T cell responses to AZD1222 COVID-19 vaccine. This clone was detected only a few times. As yet, its antigen is unknown. Trimming took 1 base from V and 1 from J; bases not matched to a gene: 5. The V gene's germline CDR1 is LGHNA and CDR2 YSLEER. This CDR3 spans 16 amino acids. Pooling was applied to second doses at about 4 or about 12 weeks. Whole-study results and caveats: The repertoires were collected only after the peak T cell response.

Method: immunoSEQ multiplex PCR; TCRdb's copy keeps in-frame clones and lacks some. The sample has more than 150,000 clones, around 90% seen once. Material: peripheral blood, obtained 28 days after the second AZD1222 dose. V is TRBV4-3 and J is TRBJ2-5; 8 bases match TRBD2. The receptor comes from an adult who received the AZD1222 COVID-19 vaccine. Here the CDR3 DNA reads TGCGCCAGCAGCCAAGGGACTAGCTATCCCCAAGAGACCCAGTACTTC. This codes for CASSQGTSYPQETQYF.